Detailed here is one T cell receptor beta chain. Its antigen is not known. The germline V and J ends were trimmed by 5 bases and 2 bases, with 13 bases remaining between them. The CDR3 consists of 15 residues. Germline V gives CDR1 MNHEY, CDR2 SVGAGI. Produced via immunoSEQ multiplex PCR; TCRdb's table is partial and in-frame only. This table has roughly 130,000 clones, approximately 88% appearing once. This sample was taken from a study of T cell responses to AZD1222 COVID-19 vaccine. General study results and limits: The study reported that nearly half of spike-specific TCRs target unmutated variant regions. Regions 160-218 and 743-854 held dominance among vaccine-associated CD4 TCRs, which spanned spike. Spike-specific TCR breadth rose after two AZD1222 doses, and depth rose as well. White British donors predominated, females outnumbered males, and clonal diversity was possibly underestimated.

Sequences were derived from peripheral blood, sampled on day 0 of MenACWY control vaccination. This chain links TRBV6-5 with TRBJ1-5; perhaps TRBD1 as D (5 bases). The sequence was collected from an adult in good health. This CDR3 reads CASSLVRDGNQPQHF. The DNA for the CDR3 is TGTGCCAGCAGTCTCGTCAGGGATGGCAATCAGCCCCAGCATTTT.